This TCR beta chain was recovered during a study of blood T cell repertoires in COVID-19. In the authors' workflow: Estimated nucleated cell counts came from reference gene primer amplification. Generated by immunoSEQ multiplex PCR, the TCRdb table keeps only in-frame clones and is missing some. V and J calls and clone size are as listed in that table; D and trimming were resolved from the DNA. The data show 200,000 to 300,000 clones, approximately 86% seen once. Germline V gene lookup returns CDR1 SSHAT and CDR2 FNYEAQ (reference sequence). The CDR3 is made up of 16 amino acids. With respect to this clone: Relative to the germline gene, one junction end is altered; a read error may explain this.

The specimen sequenced was peripheral blood. The chain couples TRBV7-7 to TRBJ2-2, with TRBD2 identical over 10 bases. This receptor was identified in a human donor in a cohort sampled during active COVID-19. In nucleotides, the CDR3 is TGTGCTAGCAGCTTAAGACTAGCGGGTTCCGGCGGGGAGCTGTTTTTT. Residues: CASSLRLAGSGGELFF.